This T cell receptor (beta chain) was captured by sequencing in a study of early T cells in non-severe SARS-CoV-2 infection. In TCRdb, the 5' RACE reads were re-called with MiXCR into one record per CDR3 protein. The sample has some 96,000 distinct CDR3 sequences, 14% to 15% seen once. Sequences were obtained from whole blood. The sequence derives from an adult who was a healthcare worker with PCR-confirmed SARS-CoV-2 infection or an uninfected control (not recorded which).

CDR3 nucleotide sequence: TGTGCCAGCAGTACCGGGGGGACAGCGAACTCTGGAAACACCATATATTTT. It encodes CASSTGGTANSGNTIYF. The V call is TRBV28, the J call TRBJ1-3, with 7 bases aligning to TRBD1. Germline CDR1 and CDR2: MDHEN and SYDVKM. This CDR3 is built from 17 residues. Losses at the gene ends were 5 bases for V and 0 bases for J; bases not matched to a gene: 10.